This TCR beta chain was sequenced for a study of T cells after yellow fever vaccination. The CDR3 covers 15 residues. The V gene's germline CDR1 is KGHSH and CDR2 LQKENI. V was clipped by 6 bases and J by 0 bases, with 12 bases between them. TCRdb fed the 5' RACE reads into MiXCR, producing one record per CDR3 protein. The profile shows more than 350,000 distinct CDR3 sequences, more than 9% of them singletons. The sequencing here drew on PBMCs, taken on the day of the first yellow fever vaccination. The receptor comes from a man between 18 and 35 years old who received the YFV17D yellow fever vaccine. V gene TRBV18 combines with J gene TRBJ1-3, with D perhaps matching TRBD1 (6 bases). CDR3 coding DNA: TGTGCCAGCTCCCGGGACATAGGCTCTGGAAACACCATATATTTT. Translated: CASSRDIGSGNTIYF.